This TCR beta chain was recorded in a study of blood T cells in healthy people across ages. Broader study findings: Long-lived and aged donors differed, with more naive CD4+ cells and higher diversity in the long-lived. Underestimates were what the diversity estimates from one million T cells were considered to be.

PBMCs were isolated at a quantity of at least 6.5 million per sample. Sample-barcoded 5' priming and a J-beta primer mix drove a second PCR of about 6 to 12 cycles. A template-switch adaptor with 12 random nucleotides tagged each cDNA molecule. From the 5' RACE reads, TCRdb called clonotypes with MiXCR, one entry per CDR3 protein. The sample includes fewer than 900,000 distinct CDR3 sequences, around 49% seen only once; the top ten take about a third. Concerning this clonotype itself: Its antigen is unidentified.

The material sequenced was blood. This receptor was taken from a woman aged 55-69 years in good health.

The CDR3 DNA reads TGCGCCAGCAGCCAAGGGGCGACAGGGCGGGAGACCCAGTACTTC. Translating it yields CASSQGATGRETQYF. This chain links TRBV4-3 with TRBJ2-7; 7 bases align to TRBD1. The end of the DNA aligns better with TRBJ2-5, so the J call may be wrong. This CDR3 spans 15 amino acids. Germline-derived CDR1 and CDR2 are LGHNA and YSLEER.